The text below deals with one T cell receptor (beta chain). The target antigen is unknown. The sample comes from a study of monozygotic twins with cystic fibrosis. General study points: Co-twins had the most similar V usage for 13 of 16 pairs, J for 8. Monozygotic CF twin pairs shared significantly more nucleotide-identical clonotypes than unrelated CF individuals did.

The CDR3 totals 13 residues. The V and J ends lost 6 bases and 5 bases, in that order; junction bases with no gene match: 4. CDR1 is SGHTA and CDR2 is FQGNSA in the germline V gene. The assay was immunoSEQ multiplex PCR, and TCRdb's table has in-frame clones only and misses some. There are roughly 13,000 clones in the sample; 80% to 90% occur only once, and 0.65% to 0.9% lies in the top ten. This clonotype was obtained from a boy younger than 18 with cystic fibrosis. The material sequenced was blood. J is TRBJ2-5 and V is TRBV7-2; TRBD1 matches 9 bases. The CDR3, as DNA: TGTGCCAGCAGTAGGGACAGGGACGAGACCCAGTACTTC. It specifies CASSRDRDETQYF.